These 15 T cell receptor beta chains were sequenced from one sample in a study of T cell responses to AZD1222 COVID-19 vaccine. Data came from immunoSEQ multiplex PCR; TCRdb stores just in-frame clones and leaves some out. Here the sample spans under 140,000 clones, around 81% being singletons. The sample in question was peripheral blood, obtained on day 0 of AZD1222 vaccination. The source of these receptors is an adult in good health.

J is TRBJ2-5 and V is TRBV3-1 (or the pseudogene TRBV3-2), with 9 bases fitting TRBD1. The CDR3 is made up of 15 amino acids. Germline CDR1 LGHDT, CDR2 YNNKEL (reference sequence). V shed 4 bases and J 2 bases; nucleotides not matched to a gene: 5. CDR3 nucleotides: TGTGCCAGCAGCCGGTTGGGACAGGGACAAGAGACCCAGTACTTC. As protein: CASSRLGQGQETQYF.

The chain carries TRBV7-3 and TRBJ1-2; unclear D gene. CDR3 length equals 16 residues. The germline gives CDR1 SGHTA, CDR2 FQGTGA. V lost 5 bases and J lost 4, with 20 bases in between. The CDR3 loop is CASSPTTETASYGYTF. CDR3 sequence (DNA): TGTGCCAGCAGCCCCACTACCGAAACGGCGAGCTATGGCTACACCTTC.

The chain links TRBV12-3 or TRBV12-4 to TRBJ1-6; D not certain. The CDR3 runs to 12 residues. The V and J ends lost 5 bases and 6 bases respectively, with 5 bases between them. CDR3 sequence reads: CASSIVNSPLHF. As DNA, the CDR3 is TGTGCCAGCAGTATCGTTAATTCACCCCTCCACTTT.

The chain couples TRBV18 to TRBJ2-2, with D possibly matching TRBD1 (6 bases). The CDR3 has 15 amino acids. V was clipped by 1 base and J by 6 bases, with 12 bases between them. CDR1 is KGHSH and CDR2 is LQKENI in the germline V gene. The chain's CDR3 is CASSPQTGTAGELFF. CDR3 in DNA: TGTGCCAGCTCACCACAGACAGGAACAGCCGGGGAGCTGTTTTTT.

The chain is built from TRBV24-1 and TRBJ2-3, with TRBD1 matching 9 bases. The CDR3 covers 17 residues. V was pared by 2 bases and J by 2 bases, with 7 bases of the junction left unmatched. Germline loops: CDR1 KGHDR, CDR2 SFDVKD. Here the CDR3 reads CATSDYSGTGHTDTQYF. CDR3 sequence (DNA): TGTGCCACCAGTGATTATTCCGGGACAGGGCACACAGATACGCAGTATTTT.

This chain connects TRBV6-2 or TRBV6-3 to TRBJ2-7; D may correspond to TRBD1 or TRBD2 (5 bases each). Germline V gives CDR1 MNHEY, CDR2 SVGEGT. Trimming pared 6 bases from V and 0 bases from J, leaving 21 bases between. CDR3 length: 17 amino acids. The CDR3 DNA is TGTGCCAGCAGCATTTACTACGGGACGGGCAGCTCCTACGAGCAGTACTTC. Its protein is CASSIYYGTGSSYEQYF.

The table lists this clone with a few counts. The genes are TRBV7-9 and TRBJ1-2; no reliable D call. CDR3 length equals 15 residues. The ends were cut back, 5 bases at V and 13 bases at J, with 26 bases in the middle. Germline-derived CDR1 and CDR2 are SEHNR and FQNEAQ (reference sequence). This chain's CDR3 is CASSPVGISAIRATF. The CDR3 DNA is TGTGCCAGCAGCCCCGTAGGGATCTCGGCTATAAGGGCCACCTTC.

This chain uses TRBV5-1 with TRBJ1-2; a possible D gene is TRBD1 (6 bases). Trimming pared 4 bases from V and 8 bases from J, leaving 21 bases between. The germline V gene encodes CDR1 SGHRS and CDR2 YFSETQ. This CDR3 has 15 amino acids. Here the CDR3 reads CASSLNDGGPRGYTF. For the CDR3, the DNA is TGCGCCAGCAGCCTAAACGATGGGGGGCCACGAGGCTACACCTTC. Full variable domain (outside the CDR3, taken from reference TRBV5-1 and TRBJ1-2): KAGVTQTPRYLIKTRGQQVTLSCSPISGHRSVSWYQQTPGQGLQFLFEYFSETQRNKGNFPGRFSGRQFSNSRSEMNVSTLELGDSALYLCASSLNDGGPRGYTFGSGTRLTVV.

This chain joins TRBV7-9 and TRBJ2-4, with D maybe TRBD1 (6 bases). With 5 bases removed from V and 0 bases from J, the gap between germline ends came to 11 bases. CDR3 length equals 15 residues. The germline V gene encodes CDR1 SEHNR and CDR2 FQNEAQ (reference sequence). The CDR3 coding sequence is TGTGCCAGCAGCGTGGGGGCGGTAGCCAAAAACATTCAGTACTTC. Its translation is CASSVGAVAKNIQYF.

The chain is built from TRBV7-6 and TRBJ1-6; TRBD1 agrees at 11 bases. The CDR3 sequence is 18 residues long. J was trimmed by 9 bases and V by 5 bases; bases with no gene match: 15. CDR1 and CDR2 (germline): SGHVS, FNYEAQ. The CDR3, as DNA: TGTGCCAGCAGCCTTAGTGGGCCGGGACAGGGGGTAGGTTCACCCCTCCACTTT. Amino acid sequence: CASSLSGPGQGVGSPLHF.

The chain is built from TRBV10-2 and TRBJ1-4; perhaps TRBD1 as D (5 bases). This CDR3 has 14 amino acids. Germline V lookup: CDR1 WSHSY, CDR2 SAAADI. With 0 bases removed from V and 8 bases from J, the gap between germline ends came to 10 bases. The CDR3 reads CASSESWGVEKLFF. The CDR3 nucleotides read TGCGCCAGCAGTGAGTCTTGGGGGGTCGAAAAACTGTTTTTT.

This clone came up many times. The chain combines TRBV7-2 with TRBJ1-3; 11 bases map to TRBD1. Germline lookup yields CDR1 SGHTA and CDR2 FQGNSA. The V segment lost 5 bases and the J segment 7 bases; nucleotides outside the gene matches: 4. The CDR3 is made up of 14 amino acids. CDR3 bases: TGTGCCAGCAGCCCGGACAGGGGGCGGAACACCATATATTTT. It codes for CASSPDRGRNTIYF.

The chain combines TRBV7-3 with TRBJ1-2, with a weak D call TRBD1 (6 bases). Germline CDR1 SGHTA, CDR2 FQGTGA. The ends were cut back, 0 bases at V and 5 bases at J, with 10 bases in the middle. There are 14 residues in the CDR3. The CDR3 DNA is TGTGCCAGCAGCTTAACCCGGACAGTTTATGGCTACACCTTC. It yields the protein CASSLTRTVYGYTF.

The gene calls are TRBV6-5 and TRBJ1-5; D is perhaps TRBD1 (6 bases). The CDR3 sequence is 15 residues long. Germline CDR1 is MNHEY and CDR2 is SVGAGI. The V end was cut by 2 bases, the J end by 6 bases, with 14 bases between. The CDR3 DNA sequence: TGTGCCAGCAGTTACGACGGTCAAGGGGGTCAGCCCCAGCATTTT. Protein sequence: CASSYDGQGGQPQHF.

With regard to this clone: The same CDR3 is also encoded by other DNA sequences in this sample. The rearrangement joins TRBV18 to TRBJ2-2, with TRBD1 identical over 7 bases. The CDR3 spans 15 residues. Germline assignment: CDR1 KGHSH and CDR2 LQKENI. J lost 3 bases, V lost 1 base, and 2 bases had no gene match. The CDR3 DNA is TGTGCCAGCTCACCACGCCAGGGGGACACCGGGGAGCTGTTTTTT. It is translated as CASSPRQGDTGELFF.